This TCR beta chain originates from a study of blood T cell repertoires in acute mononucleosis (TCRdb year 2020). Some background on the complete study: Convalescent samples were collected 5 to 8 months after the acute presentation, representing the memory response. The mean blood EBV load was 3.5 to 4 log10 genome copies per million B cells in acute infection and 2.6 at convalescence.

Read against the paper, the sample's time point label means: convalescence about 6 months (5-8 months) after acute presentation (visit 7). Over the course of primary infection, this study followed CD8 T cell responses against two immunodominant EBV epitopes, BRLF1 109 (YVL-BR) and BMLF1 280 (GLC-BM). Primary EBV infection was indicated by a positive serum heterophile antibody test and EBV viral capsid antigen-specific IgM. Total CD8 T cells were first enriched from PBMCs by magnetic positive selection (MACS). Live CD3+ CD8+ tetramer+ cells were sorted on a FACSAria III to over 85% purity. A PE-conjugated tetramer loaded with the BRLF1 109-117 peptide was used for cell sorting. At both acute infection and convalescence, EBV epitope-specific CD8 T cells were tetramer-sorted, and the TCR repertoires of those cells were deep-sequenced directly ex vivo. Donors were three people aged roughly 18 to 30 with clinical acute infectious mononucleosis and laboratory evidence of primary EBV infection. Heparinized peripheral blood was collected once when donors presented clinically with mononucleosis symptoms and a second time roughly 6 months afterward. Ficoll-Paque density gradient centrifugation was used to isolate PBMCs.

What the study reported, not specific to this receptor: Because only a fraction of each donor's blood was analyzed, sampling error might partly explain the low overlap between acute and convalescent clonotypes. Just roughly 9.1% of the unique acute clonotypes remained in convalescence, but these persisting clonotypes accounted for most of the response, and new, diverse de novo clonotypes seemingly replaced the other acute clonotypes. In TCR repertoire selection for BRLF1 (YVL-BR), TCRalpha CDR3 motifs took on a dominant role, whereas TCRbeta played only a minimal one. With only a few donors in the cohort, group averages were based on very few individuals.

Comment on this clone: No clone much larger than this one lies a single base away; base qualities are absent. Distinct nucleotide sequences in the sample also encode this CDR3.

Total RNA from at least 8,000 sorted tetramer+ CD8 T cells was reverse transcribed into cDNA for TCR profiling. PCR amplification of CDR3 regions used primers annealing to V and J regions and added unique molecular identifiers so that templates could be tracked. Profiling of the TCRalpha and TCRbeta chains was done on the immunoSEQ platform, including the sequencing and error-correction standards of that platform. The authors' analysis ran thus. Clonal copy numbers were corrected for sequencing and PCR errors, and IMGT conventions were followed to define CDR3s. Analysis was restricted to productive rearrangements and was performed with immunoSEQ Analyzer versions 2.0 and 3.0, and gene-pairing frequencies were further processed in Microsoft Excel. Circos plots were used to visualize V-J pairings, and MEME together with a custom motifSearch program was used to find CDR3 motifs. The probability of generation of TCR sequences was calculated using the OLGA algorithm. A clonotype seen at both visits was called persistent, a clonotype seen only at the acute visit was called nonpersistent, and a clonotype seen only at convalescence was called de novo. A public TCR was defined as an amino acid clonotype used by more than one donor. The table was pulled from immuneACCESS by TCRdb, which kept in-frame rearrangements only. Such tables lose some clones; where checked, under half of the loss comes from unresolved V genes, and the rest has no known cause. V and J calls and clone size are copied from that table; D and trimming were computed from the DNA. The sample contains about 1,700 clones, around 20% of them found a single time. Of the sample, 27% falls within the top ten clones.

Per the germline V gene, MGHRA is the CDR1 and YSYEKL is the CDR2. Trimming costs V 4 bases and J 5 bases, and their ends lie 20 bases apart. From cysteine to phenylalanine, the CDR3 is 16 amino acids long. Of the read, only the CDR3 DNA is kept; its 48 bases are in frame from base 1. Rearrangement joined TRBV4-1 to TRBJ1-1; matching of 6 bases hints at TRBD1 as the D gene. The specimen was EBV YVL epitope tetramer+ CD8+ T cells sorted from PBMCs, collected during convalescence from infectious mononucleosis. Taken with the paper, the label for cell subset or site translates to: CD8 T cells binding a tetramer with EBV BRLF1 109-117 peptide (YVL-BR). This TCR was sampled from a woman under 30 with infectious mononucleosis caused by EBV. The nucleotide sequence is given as TGCGCCAGCAGCCTTCGGACTGGGGGGGCGTTTACTGAAGCTTTCTTT. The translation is CASSLRTGGAFTEAFF.